This is a list of T cell receptor beta chains from one sample in a study of cytomegalovirus exposure and HLA in healthy donors. Generated by immunoSEQ multiplex PCR, the TCRdb table keeps only in-frame clones and is missing some. The data hold 60,000 to 75,000 clones, with 74% observed a single time. The sample taken for sequencing was PBMCs. The receptors were gathered from a woman aged 30 to 39 in good health and CMV-seropositive. Each CDR3 is given with its conserved first and last residue. The order of the fields is CDR3 protein, V gene.

CDR3aa: CASGLGPQSTDTQYF
v_gene: TRBV12-5

CDR3aa: CASSSNKGIAYEQYF
v_gene: TRBV6-5

CDR3aa: CSALEGVNYGYTF
v_gene: TRBV29-1

CDR3aa: CASSFRVPGLSSYEQYF
v_gene: TRBV7-8

CDR3aa: CASSAAGGVTYEQYF
v_gene: TRBV9

CDR3aa: CASSVELAANEQFF
v_gene: TRBV9

CDR3aa: CASSEAKRYGGYTF
v_gene: TRBV6-1

CDR3aa: CASQDRPLYGYTF
v_gene: TRBV19

CDR3aa: CSVPSSGTNTEAFF
v_gene: TRBV29-1

CDR3aa: CASSEIGQGFHTIYF
v_gene: TRBV10-1

CDR3aa: CASREGDRLNQPQHF
v_gene: TRBV2

CDR3aa: CASSPGGRDSNQPQHF
v_gene: TRBV28

CDR3aa: CAISGSSYEQYF
v_gene: TRBV10-3

CDR3aa: CSVAVGATEAFF
v_gene: TRBV29-1

CDR3aa: CASSPPGAVSYEQYF
v_gene: TRBV7-8

CDR3aa: CAWIPGGYGYTF
v_gene: TRBV30

CDR3aa: CASSLGTGAYEQYF
v_gene: TRBV5-1

CDR3aa: CASRQETQYF
v_gene: TRBV18

CDR3aa: CASSRGNRGNTEAFF
v_gene: TRBV19

CDR3aa: CASSARSGSSYNEQFF
v_gene: TRBV9

CDR3aa: CASSVELAARGNEQFF
v_gene: TRBV9

CDR3aa: CASSQGRDNEQFF
v_gene: TRBV4-2

CDR3aa: CARTSGRANEQFF
v_gene: TRBV21-1

CDR3aa: CASSPQGVGEQYF
v_gene: TRBV28

CDR3aa: CASSQDGENTEAFF
v_gene: TRBV4-1

CDR3aa: CASSSSGTDYNEQFF
v_gene: TRBV11-2

CDR3aa: CAHSGRRAEAFF
v_gene: TRBV28

CDR3aa: CASEGSYNEQFF
v_gene: TRBV28

CDR3aa: CASEGGSLDTQYF
v_gene: TRBV30

CDR3aa: CASEPSGGYEQYF
v_gene: TRBV30

CDR3aa: CASSPGTGDNQPQHF
v_gene: TRBV5-1

CDR3aa: CAWRALFSYNEQFF
v_gene: TRBV30

CDR3aa: CASSLDRGNEQFF
v_gene: TRBV27

CDR3aa: CASSYPGQGAPEAFF
v_gene: TRBV28

CDR3aa: CASSPGTREETQYF
v_gene: TRBV6-5

CDR3aa: CASRGLLYNEQFF
v_gene: TRBV27

CDR3aa: CASSERGPNTGELFF
v_gene: TRBV25-1